This section outlines one T cell receptor beta chain sequence together with its context. What it recognizes is unknown. This sample is drawn from a study of T cell responses to AZD1222 COVID-19 vaccine. Using immunoSEQ multiplex PCR, the repertoire was profiled, and TCRdb retains in-frame clones only, with some absent. The sample yields around 94,000 clones, about 88% seen once. Germline loops: CDR1 LNHNV, CDR2 YYDKDF (reference sequence). Trimming took 1 base from V and 6 from J, leaving 12 bases between them. The CDR3 spans 14 residues. Study-wide points: White British donors predominated, females outnumbered males, and clonal diversity was possibly underestimated.

The sequence was obtained from an adult in good health. V usage is TRBV15 and J usage is TRBJ1-2; the D gene is possibly TRBD1 (5 bases). The source material was peripheral blood, sampled on day 0 of AZD1222 vaccination. The CDR3 DNA sequence: TGTGCCACCAGCAGAGTGGGGGGACCAAATGGCTACACCTTC. This translates into CATSRVGGPNGYTF.